This T cell receptor (beta chain) originates from a study of blood T cells in healthy people across ages. Study details: The template switching approach captured approximately one barcoded beta molecule for every two T cells. Findings and limits, study-wide: TCR beta diversity correlated strongly with naive T cell percentage.

V lost 5 bases, J lost 9 bases, and 11 bases lay in between. The germline V gene has CDR1 SNHLY and CDR2 FYNNEI. The CDR3 runs to 11 residues. Only a few counts were recorded for this clonotype. Its antigen is undetermined. PCR was performed a second time for roughly 6 to 12 cycles using a sample-barcoded 5' primer and a J-beta primer mix. TCRdb used MiXCR to reprocess the 5' RACE reads, holding one entry per CDR3 protein. The table lists some 700,000 distinct CDR3 sequences, 40% to 45% of them singletons, with roughly 20% in the top ten. The sequenced sample was blood. The rearrangement uses TRBV2 and TRBJ2-7; D is ambiguous. This clonotype was obtained from a woman aged 60-70 years in good health. CDR3 in amino acids: CASSPEARQYF. The CDR3 bases are TGTGCCAGCAGTCCCGAGGCTCGGCAGTACTTC.